This record looks at one T cell receptor (beta chain) sequence and its context. The data originate from a study of T cell responses to AZD1222 COVID-19 vaccine. Libraries were prepared by immunoSEQ multiplex PCR; TCRdb keeps only in-frame clonotypes and omits some of them. Among 150,000 to 200,000 clones, 85% to 95% were seen once, and the ten largest hold roughly 1.9%. V lost 3 bases to trimming and J lost 6 bases, with 11 bases between them. Germline-derived CDR1 and CDR2 are MGHRA and YSYEKL. CDR3 length: 13 residues. The input for sequencing was peripheral blood, taken 28 days after the second AZD1222 dose. The V gene is TRBV4-1, the J gene TRBJ1-2, with D possibly being TRBD1 (6 bases). The clonotype originates from an adult who received the AZD1222 COVID-19 vaccine. In DNA, the CDR3 is TGCGCCAGCAGCCAGAGACAGGCAGATGGCTACACCTTC. Translated, it gives CASSQRQADGYTF.